The T cell receptor (beta chain) described here comes from a study of Graves' ophthalmopathy and Graves' hyperthyroidism. The source of the PBMCs was around 10 ml of fresh peripheral blood. Researchers took RNA transcripts and amplified TCR beta CDR3 regions from them. HTBI primers served in a first-round RT-PCR, which a second-round multiplex PCR followed. TCRdb independently ran MiXCR on the multiplex PCR reads; one entry per CDR3 protein. This table holds about 160,000 distinct CDR3 sequences, roughly 37% found once. There are many counts of this clonotype. CDR3 length equals 13 residues. V shed 4 bases, J shed 10 bases, and the junction held 5 bases outside the gene matches. Germline-derived CDR1 and CDR2 are SGHTA and FQGNSA.

The chain is built from TRBV7-2 and TRBJ2-7; TRBD2 aligns across 12 bases. This sequence originates from a woman aged 40-49 years with Graves' ophthalmopathy. The specimen sequenced was peripheral blood. In nucleotides, the CDR3 is TGTGCCAGCAGCTCGGGACTAGCGGGCCCACAGTACTTC. Translating it yields CASSSGLAGPQYF.